This record looks at one T cell receptor beta chain sequence and its context. Generated by immunoSEQ multiplex PCR, the TCRdb table keeps only in-frame clones and is missing some. The sample consists of roughly 200,000 clones, roughly 88% of them appearing once. This entry is derived from a study of blood T cell repertoires in COVID-19. The CDR3 extends over 17 amino acids. V trimming: 5 bases; J trimming: 3 bases; junction bases outside the gene matches: 10. Looked up from germline, CDR1 is SGHVT and CDR2 is SQSDAQ. The rearrangement links TRBV7-4 to TRBJ2-2; TRBD2 matches at 9 bases. Specimen: peripheral blood. This receptor was taken from a woman in her 30s with acute or convalescent COVID-19. CDR3 protein: CASSQGGSGSYTGELFF. For the CDR3, the DNA is TGTGCCAGCAGCCAGGGGGGTAGCGGGAGTTACACCGGGGAGCTGTTTTTT.